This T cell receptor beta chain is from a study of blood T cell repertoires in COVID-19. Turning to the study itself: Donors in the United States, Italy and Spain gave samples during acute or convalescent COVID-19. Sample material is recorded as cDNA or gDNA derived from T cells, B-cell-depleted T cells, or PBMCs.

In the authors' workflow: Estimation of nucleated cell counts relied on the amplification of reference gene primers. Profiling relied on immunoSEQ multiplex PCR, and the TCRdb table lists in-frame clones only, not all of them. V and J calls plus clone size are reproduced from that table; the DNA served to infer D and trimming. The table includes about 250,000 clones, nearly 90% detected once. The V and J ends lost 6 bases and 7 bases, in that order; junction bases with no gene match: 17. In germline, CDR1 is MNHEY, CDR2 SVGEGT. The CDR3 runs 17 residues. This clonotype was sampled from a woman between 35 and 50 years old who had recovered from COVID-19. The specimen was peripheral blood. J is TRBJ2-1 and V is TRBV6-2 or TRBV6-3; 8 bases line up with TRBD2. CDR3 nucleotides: TGTGCCAGCAGCAGCCTCGGGGGGGCGGGAGCTTTTAATGAGCAGTTCTTC. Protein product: CASSSLGGAGAFNEQFF.